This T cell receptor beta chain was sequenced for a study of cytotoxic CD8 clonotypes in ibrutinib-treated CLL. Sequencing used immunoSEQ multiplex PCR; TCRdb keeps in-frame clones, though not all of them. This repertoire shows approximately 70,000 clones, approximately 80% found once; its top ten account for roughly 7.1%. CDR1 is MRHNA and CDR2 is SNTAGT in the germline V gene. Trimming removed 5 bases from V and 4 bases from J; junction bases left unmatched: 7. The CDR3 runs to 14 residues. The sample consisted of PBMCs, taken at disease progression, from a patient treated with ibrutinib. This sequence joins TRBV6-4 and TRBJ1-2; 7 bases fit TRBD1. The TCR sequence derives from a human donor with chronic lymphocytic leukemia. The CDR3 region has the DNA TGTGCCAGCAGTAGAGACAGGGAGAGCTATGGCTACACCTTC. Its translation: CASSRDRESYGYTF.